The 25 T cell receptor beta chains in this list originate from one sample, sequenced in a study of CD8 T cells in ankylosing spondylitis (TCRdb year 2017). The library was made by 5' RACE. Sequencing was carried out with an Illumina HiSeq 2500. TCRdb applied fastp at Q25 and MiXCR to the public reads, then kept only in-frame beta chains. Merged by CDR3 protein, the rows form single entries marked with the most common genes and DNA. This sample lists 100,000 to 150,000 distinct CDR3 sequences; approximately 6.8% were detected once. The top ten hold more than 9% of the sample. Sequencing was carried out using blood, either unsorted or a sorted T cell fraction (not recorded which). These receptors originate from a male donor with ankylosing spondylitis or in good health (not recorded which).

This clonotype has ten or more counts. This sequence joins TRBV7-9 and TRBJ1-3, with D unclear. CDR3 length: 15 residues. V lost 3 bases to trimming and J lost 7 bases, with 16 bases between them. From germline, CDR1 is SEHNR and CDR2 FQNEAQ (reference sequence). DNA for the CDR3: TGTGCCAGCAGCTTGGGAGACACCCGCGGCAACACCATATATTTT. Its translation: CASSLGDTRGNTIYF.

This clonotype was seen ten or more times. DNA of the CDR3: TGTGCCAGCAGCGTGTTAGGGGGCTACGAGCAGTACTTC. Translation gives CASSVLGGYEQYF. The genes are TRBV9 and TRBJ2-7, with a tentative D call TRBD1 (6 bases). The ends were cut back, 2 bases at V and 3 bases at J, with 9 bases in the middle. Germline CDR1 reads SGDLS; CDR2 reads YYNGEE. This CDR3 has 13 residues.

At least ten counts were recorded for this clonotype. The CDR3 coding sequence is TGTGCCAGCAGCCGACGGACAGCACTTGAGCAGTTCTTC. This translates into CASSRRTALEQFF. The chain is built from TRBV11-3 and TRBJ2-1, with D tentatively TRBD1 (6 bases). Germline CDR1 reads SGHNT; CDR2 reads YENEEA. The CDR3 has 13 residues. The V and J ends lost 5 bases and 9 bases respectively, with 14 bases between them.

Ten or more counts support this clonotype. The chain has TRBV12-5 and TRBJ1-5; TRBD1 matches 11 bases. The junction had 8 bases not matched to a gene; V was cut back by 6 bases and J by 7 bases. The CDR3 length is 15 residues. Germline V gene sequence: CDR1 LGHNT, CDR2 FRNRAP. CDR3 loop: CASGRGTGGYQPQHF. CDR3 DNA sequence: TGTGCTAGTGGCCGCGGGACAGGGGGATACCAGCCCCAGCATTTT.

At least ten counts were recorded for this clonotype. The rearrangement joins TRBV12-3 or TRBV12-4 to TRBJ1-1, with a tentative D call TRBD1 (5 bases). The CDR3 totals 13 residues. Trimming removed 8 bases from V and 5 bases from J, with 15 bases in between. The CDR3 loop is CASANPGGTEAFF. The CDR3 DNA is TGTGCCAGCGCCAACCCCGGGGGAACTGAAGCTTTCTTT.

This clonotype has a handful of counts. The genes are TRBV10-3 and TRBJ1-1; D unresolved. Germline CDR1 is ENHRY and CDR2 is SYGVKD. The CDR3 loop spans 13 amino acids. V dropped 6 bases and J dropped 1 base, with 9 bases sitting between them. CDR3: CAIRGMGNTEAFF. The CDR3 DNA sequence: TGTGCCATCAGGGGGATGGGGAACACTGAAGCTTTCTTT.

The chain joins TRBV7-3 to TRBJ2-2; 7 bases line up with TRBD2. From germline, CDR1 is SGHTA and CDR2 FQGTGA. The V and J ends lost 6 bases and 0 bases, in that order; junction bases with no gene match: 4. The CDR3 loop spans 15 amino acids. CDR3 residues: CASSERGSNTGELFF. Here the CDR3 DNA reads TGTGCCAGCAGTGAGCGGGGCTCGAACACCGGGGAGCTGTTTTTT.

In this sample, this clonotype turned up many times. The chain joins TRBV13 to TRBJ2-7; 10 bases line up with TRBD1. J was trimmed by 4 bases and V by 4 bases; bases with no gene match: 10. This CDR3 contains 16 residues. CDR1 is PRHDT, CDR2 FYEKMQ, per germline (reference sequence). The CDR3: CASSSRVRTGGYEQYF. DNA for the CDR3: TGTGCCAGCAGCTCTAGAGTACGGACAGGGGGATACGAGCAGTACTTC.

There are many counts of this clonotype. V is TRBV20-1 and J is TRBJ1-5; 7 bases map to TRBD1. Germline V gives CDR1 DFQATT, CDR2 SNEGSKA (reference sequence). After removal of 5 bases from V and 5 bases from J, the junction contained 3 bases not matched to a gene. The CDR3 is 12 residues long. The CDR3 region is CSAADRDQPQHF. The CDR3 region has the DNA TGCAGTGCTGCCGACAGGGATCAGCCCCAGCATTTT.

Many counts were recorded for this clonotype. This chain uses TRBV7-3 with TRBJ1-3; D is unclear. CDR3 size: 15 residues. The V gene lost 0 bases and the J gene lost 0 bases, with 6 bases spanning the gap. Germline V gene data show CDR1 as SGHTA and CDR2 as FQGTGA. The CDR3 DNA sequence: TGTGCCAGCAGCTTAACCGGTTACTCTGGAAACACCATATATTTT. Amino acid sequence: CASSLTGYSGNTIYF. The full variable domain, completed using reference TRBV7-3 and TRBJ1-3, is GAGVSQTPSNKVTEKGKYVELRCDPISGHTALYWYRQSLGQGPEFLIYFQGTGAADDSGLPNDRFFAVRPEGSVSTLKIQRTERGDSAVYLCASSLTGYSGNTIYFGEGSWLTVV.

This clonotype was detected many times. The chain combines TRBV12-3 or TRBV12-4 with TRBJ1-2; 8 positions agree with TRBD1. Unmatched junction bases numbered 7, after V lost 4 bases and J lost 12 bases. The CDR3 spans 12 residues. In nucleotides, the CDR3 is TGTGCCAGCAGTTCCGGACAGGGTGTGGACACCTTC. This codes for CASSSGQGVDTF.

This clonotype is medium-sized (0.01 to 0.1%) within its sample. The CDR3 protein is CSARGPKGDEQFF. The DNA for the CDR3 is TGCAGTGCTAGGGGACCCAAAGGCGATGAGCAGTTCTTC. The genes are TRBV20-1 and TRBJ2-1; D is possibly TRBD1 or TRBD2 (5 bases each). The CDR3 is 13 amino acids. Germline lookup yields CDR1 DFQATT and CDR2 SNEGSKA (reference sequence). Between the trimmed V and J ends, which lost 3 bases and 8 bases, there was a span of 14 bases.

CDR3 protein: CASSPPRGSFTEAFF. The CDR3 bases are TGTGCCAGCAGTCCCCCAAGGGGCTCTTTCACTGAAGCTTTCTTT. The chain links TRBV28 to TRBJ1-1; D is perhaps TRBD1 (5 bases). The ends were cut back, 5 bases at V and 4 bases at J, with 17 bases in the middle. This CDR3 comprises 15 residues. The germline CDR1 and CDR2 sequences are MDHEN and SYDVKM. Full variable domain (remainder filled in from reference TRBV28 and TRBJ1-1): DVKVTQSSRYLVKRTGEKVFLECVQDMDHENMFWYRQDPGLGLRLIYFSYDVKMKEKGDIPEGYSVSREKKERFSLILESASTNQTSMYLCASSPPRGSFTEAFFGQGTRLTVV.

This clonotype came up many times. V is TRBV20-1 and J is TRBJ2-3, with TRBD1 matching 11 bases. This CDR3 contains 13 residues. Germline-derived CDR1 and CDR2 are DFQATT and SNEGSKA (reference sequence). The CDR3 bases are TGCAGCGCTGGACAGGGGGCGGCAGATACGCAGTATTTT. Amino acids: CSAGQGAADTQYF.

The chain combines TRBV19 with TRBJ2-2; possible D gene TRBD2, 6 bases. Trimming stripped 7 bases from V and 0 bases from J, with 15 bases between. This CDR3 region has 16 residues. From germline, CDR1 is LNHDA and CDR2 SQIVND (reference sequence). The CDR3 loop is CASTTSSRANTGELFF. CDR3 DNA: TGTGCCAGTACCACTAGCTCTCGCGCGAACACCGGGGAGCTGTTTTTT.

This clonotype has at least ten counts. This chain joins TRBV5-1 and TRBJ2-3; D gene unclear. Germline V gene sequence: CDR1 SGHRS, CDR2 YFSETQ. The CDR3 runs 14 residues. V was shortened by 4 bases and J by 0 bases, with 9 bases between the two germline ends. In DNA form, the CDR3 reads TGCGCCAGCAGCCCAATTTGGAGCACAGATACGCAGTATTTT. It encodes CASSPIWSTDTQYF.

At least ten counts were recorded for this clonotype. The chain employs TRBV20-1 and TRBJ2-1; 11 bases line up with TRBD2. After removal of 5 bases from V and 7 bases from J, the junction contained 4 bases not matched to a gene. Germline CDR1 and CDR2: DFQATT and SNEGSKA (reference sequence). There are 13 residues in the CDR3. CDR3 protein: CSAQGLAANEQFF. The CDR3 nucleotides are TGCAGTGCTCAGGGACTAGCGGCAAATGAGCAGTTCTTC.

This rearrangement joins TRBV10-2 to TRBJ1-5, with D unresolved. CDR3 length: 14 amino acids. Trimming stripped 1 base from V and 3 bases from J, with 7 bases between. The germline V gene has CDR1 WSHSY and CDR2 SAAADI. The CDR3 loop reads CASSEFVTNQPQHF. The CDR3 coding sequence is TGCGCCAGCAGTGAGTTCGTCACCAATCAGCCCCAGCATTTT.

There are many counts of this clonotype. This chain connects TRBV7-2 to TRBJ2-2; TRBD1 aligns across 9 bases. Looked up from germline, CDR1 is SGHTA and CDR2 is FQGNSA. The ends lost 5 bases at V and 8 bases at J; junction bases unmatched: 9. This CDR3 has 15 amino acids. The CDR3 DNA sequence: TGTGCCAGCAGCACCGGGACAGGGAAGTCTGGGGAGCTGTTTTTT. This encodes CASSTGTGKSGELFF.

This clonotype occurred many times. This chain joins TRBV20-1 and TRBJ2-1, with 8 bases fitting TRBD2. CDR1 and CDR2 from the germline V gene are DFQATT and SNEGSKA (reference sequence). V gave up 1 base and J gave up 3 bases; unmatched junction bases: 11. This CDR3 region has 17 residues. CDR3 region: CSARAIGGGWGYNEQFF. In DNA, the CDR3 is TGCAGTGCTAGAGCCATCGGGGGGGGCTGGGGCTACAATGAGCAGTTCTTC.

There are many counts of this clonotype. This chain uses TRBV7-8 with TRBJ1-5; no firm D call. From germline, CDR1 is SGHVS and CDR2 FQNEAQ. This CDR3 region has 13 residues. Trimming left V 4 bases short and J 9 bases short, with 13 bases between. The CDR3 protein is CASSSTAYRPQHF. DNA of the CDR3: TGTGCCAGCAGCTCCACAGCTTATCGGCCCCAGCATTTT.

This clonotype was observed many times. The chain is built from TRBV6-5 and TRBJ1-2; D is unclear. The germline CDR1 and CDR2 sequences are MNHEY and SVGAGI. This CDR3 spans 12 amino acids. The V end was cut by 4 bases, the J end by 4 bases, with 7 bases between. CDR3 sequence: CASSSPSYGYTF. The CDR3 bases are TGTGCCAGCAGTTCCCCCAGCTATGGCTACACCTTC.

This clonotype was recorded at least ten times. The chain has TRBV20-1 and TRBJ2-5, with D possibly TRBD1 on 6 matching bases. Germline CDR1 reads DFQATT; CDR2 reads SNEGSKA (reference sequence). This CDR3 region has 14 residues. V was shortened by 7 bases and J by 1 base, with 16 bases between the two germline ends. CDR3 region: CSVSHRDFQETQYF. The DNA for the CDR3 is TGCAGTGTTAGCCACAGGGATTTCCAAGAGACCCAGTACTTC.

This clonotype occurred many times. The rearrangement uses TRBV5-1 and TRBJ2-7; 9 bases align to TRBD2. With V trimmed by 4 bases and J by 3 bases, 8 bases remained unmatched. The CDR3 length is 15 residues. The germline gives CDR1 SGHRS, CDR2 YFSETQ. DNA for the CDR3: TGCGCCAGCAGCATGAGGACTAGCGCCAACTACGAGCAGTACTTC. It encodes CASSMRTSANYEQYF. The whole variable domain, remainder taken from reference TRBV5-1 and TRBJ2-7, is KAGVTQTPRYLIKTRGQQVTLSCSPISGHRSVSWYQQTPGQGLQFLFEYFSETQRNKGNFPGRFSGRQFSNSRSEMNVSTLELGDSALYLCASSMRTSANYEQYFGPGTRLTVT.

This clonotype was detected many times. This chain connects TRBV5-6 to TRBJ2-2; TRBD2 matches at 14 bases. This CDR3 spans 18 amino acids. The germline CDR1 and CDR2 sequences are SGHDT and YYEEEE. After removal of 4 bases from V and 4 bases from J, the junction contained 9 bases not matched to a gene. The CDR3 DNA follows: TGTGCCAGCAGCCCTATAGGACTAGCGGGAGGAGGCACCGGGGAGCTGTTTTTT. It specifies CASSPIGLAGGGTGELFF.